The 31 T cell receptor beta chains reported below all come from one sample, sequenced in a study of identical twins (dated by TCRdb to 2016 to 2017). The library came from 5' RACE. Reads for this sample came from an Illumina HiSeq 2000. TCRdb reprocessing: public reads trimmed at Q25 with fastp, clones called with MiXCR, in-frame beta chains kept. Rows merge per CDR3 protein into single entries with the most common DNA and genes. The sample yields a few hundred thousand distinct CDR3 sequences; about 9% were counted once. Of the sample, around 8.6% is held by the ten largest clones. Sequenced: naive T cells sorted from blood. The cell subset or site label here, explained by the study, means: cells isolated with a human naive T-cell isolation kit. The receptors originated from a woman between 50 and 59 years old in good health.

This clonotype was seen at least ten times. The chain couples TRBV7-9 to TRBJ2-5, with D unresolved. CDR1 is SEHNR, CDR2 FQNEAQ, per germline (reference sequence). The CDR3 has 13 amino acids. Trimming shortened V by 8 bases and J by 3 bases, and 13 bases separated the two germline ends. CDR3 region: CASGYEGEETQYF. CDR3 nucleotide sequence: TGTGCCAGCGGATACGAAGGAGAAGAGACCCAGTACTTC.

The genes are TRBV20-1 and TRBJ2-2; D gene unclear. Germline-derived CDR1 and CDR2 are DFQATT and SNEGSKA (reference sequence). This CDR3 has 13 amino acids. The V and J ends lost 5 bases and 3 bases respectively, with 10 bases between them. The CDR3 region has the DNA TGCAGTGCTGAAGACACTTACACCGGGGAGCTGTTTTTT. This codes for CSAEDTYTGELFF.

J is TRBJ2-1 and V is TRBV9; 11 bases map to TRBD1. With V trimmed by 3 bases and J by 9 bases, 2 bases remained unmatched. CDR3 length: 13 amino acids. CDR1 is SGDLS and CDR2 is YYNGEE in the germline V gene. CDR3 bases: TGTGCCAGCAGCGCCGGGACAGGGGGTGAGCAGTTCTTC. This gives the protein CASSAGTGGEQFF.

This clonotype was recorded at least ten times. The V and J genes are TRBV5-1 and TRBJ2-1, with D unresolved. The CDR3 totals 13 residues. The germline V gene has CDR1 SGHRS and CDR2 YFSETQ. V was cut by 0 bases and J by 9 bases, with 10 bases left in between. This CDR3 is CASSLERVGEQFF. The CDR3 DNA is TGCGCCAGCAGCTTGGAAAGAGTTGGTGAGCAGTTCTTC.

V usage is TRBV5-1 and J usage is TRBJ2-7; 8 nucleotides match TRBD1. The CDR3 runs 15 residues. The germline V gene encodes CDR1 SGHRS and CDR2 YFSETQ. J lost 2 bases, V lost 0 bases, and 4 bases had no gene match. The CDR3 nucleotides are TGCGCCAGCAGCTTGGCCGTGGGACAGGCCTACGAGCAGTACGTC. As protein: CASSLAVGQAYEQYV.

The chain uses TRBV5-1 and TRBJ2-7; D perhaps matches TRBD1 (5 bases). Trimming took 1 base from V and 5 from J, leaving 16 bases between them. The CDR3 has 15 amino acids. Germline CDR1 and CDR2: SGHRS and YFSETQ. CDR3 loop: CASSLSQGRYHEQYF. CDR3 nucleotide sequence: TGCGCCAGCAGCTTGTCCCAGGGAAGGTACCACGAGCAGTACTTC.

In this sample, this clonotype turned up a few times. The chain is built from TRBV20-1 and TRBJ2-1; D is perhaps TRBD1 or TRBD2 (5 bases each). Looked up from germline, CDR1 is DFQATT and CDR2 is SNEGSKA (reference sequence). This CDR3 is 14 amino acids long. The ends were cut back, 3 bases at V and 10 bases at J, with 19 bases in the middle. The CDR3 DNA reads TGCAGTGCTAGTTTTCGGGGCTTTGGTCCCGAGCAGTTCTTC. Translation gives CSASFRGFGPEQFF.

Many counts were recorded for this clonotype. The chain joins TRBV12-3 or TRBV12-4 to TRBJ1-5; 9 bases line up with TRBD1. CDR3 size: 17 residues. Losses at the gene ends were 3 bases for V and 4 bases for J; bases not matched to a gene: 10. In nucleotides, the CDR3 is TGTGCCAGCAGTTTCTCCCTGGACAGGGGAAGGAATCAGCCCCAGCATTTT. Amino acid sequence: CASSFSLDRGRNQPQHF.

This clonotype was recorded a few times. This rearrangement joins TRBV5-1 to TRBJ2-3; TRBD2 matches 7 bases. Unmatched junction bases numbered 7, after V lost 0 bases and J lost 3 bases. Germline CDR1 reads SGHRS; CDR2 reads YFSETQ. This CDR3 is built from 16 residues. CDR3 coding DNA: TGCGCCAGCAGCTTGGAGGCGGGAGAAGGGACAGATACGCAGTATTTT. It translates to CASSLEAGEGTDTQYF.

This clonotype was recorded at least ten times. The rearrangement links TRBV6-1 to TRBJ2-1; no firm D call. V lost 2 bases and J 2 bases, leaving 4 bases between the germline ends. CDR1 MNHNS and CDR2 SASEGT come from the germline V gene. This CDR3 comprises 13 residues. This CDR3 is CASSESPYNEQFF. Here the CDR3 DNA reads TGTGCCAGCAGTGAATCGCCCTACAATGAGCAGTTCTTC.

The V and J genes are TRBV4-1 and TRBJ2-5; D not certain. V was cut by 1 base and J by 2 bases, with 8 bases left in between. Germline V gene sequence: CDR1 MGHRA, CDR2 YSYEKL. The CDR3 runs to 14 residues. Here the CDR3 DNA reads TGCGCCAGCAGCCAAGTTTCGGAACAAGAGACCCAGTACTTC. This encodes CASSQVSEQETQYF.

The V call is TRBV7-9, the J call TRBJ2-5; D call uncertain. The CDR3 spans 13 residues. Trimming shortened V by 11 bases and J by 5 bases, and 18 bases separated the two germline ends. Germline assignment: CDR1 SEHNR and CDR2 FQNEAQ (reference sequence). CDR3 DNA: TGTGCCGTAAGCCCCCGCTCCTGGGAGACCCAGTACTTC. This translates into CAVSPRSWETQYF.

V usage is TRBV27 and J usage is TRBJ1-1, with 8 bases lining up with TRBD1. In germline, CDR1 is MNHEY, CDR2 SMNVEV (reference sequence). The CDR3 contains 14 residues. The ends lost 6 bases at V and 4 bases at J; junction bases unmatched: 7. In DNA form, the CDR3 reads TGTGCCAGCAGGCTCCAGGGGGCGGGCACTGAAGCTTTCTTT. Protein product: CASRLQGAGTEAFF.

The chain carries TRBV14 and TRBJ1-1, with a tentative D call TRBD1 (5 bases). Germline CDR1 reads SGHDN; CDR2 reads FVKESK. CDR3 length equals 14 residues. V shed 4 bases and J shed 1 base, with 10 bases lying between them. The CDR3 sequence is CASSPRRGNTEAFF. CDR3 nucleotides: TGTGCCAGCAGCCCTCGAAGGGGGAACACTGAAGCTTTCTTT.

This clonotype showed up many times. This chain connects TRBV7-8 to TRBJ2-7; 10 nucleotides line up with TRBD2. V was pared by 5 bases and J by 5 bases, with 3 bases of the junction left unmatched. Germline CDR1 SGHVS, CDR2 FQNEAQ. The CDR3 covers 13 residues. The CDR3 nucleotides read TGTGCCAGCAGCCACAGCGGGAGGGACGAGCAGTACTTC. Translating gives CASSHSGRDEQYF.

This clonotype has a count of ten or more. V gene TRBV29-1 combines with J gene TRBJ1-5; D gene ambiguous. This CDR3 is 12 amino acids long. The germline gives CDR1 SQVTM, CDR2 ANQGSEA. V was clipped by 6 bases and J by 4 bases, with 10 bases between them. This CDR3 is CSVAAANQPQHF. The CDR3 DNA is TGCAGCGTAGCAGCAGCAAATCAGCCCCAGCATTTT. Full variable domain (rest looked up from reference TRBV29-1 and TRBJ1-5): SAVISQKPSRDICQRGTSLTIQCQVDSQVTMMFWYRQQPGQSLTLIATANQGSEATYESGFVIDKFPISRPNLTFSTLTVSNMSPEDSSIYLCSVAAANQPQHFGDGTRLSIL.

This clonotype has more than one count but fewer than ten. A junction boundary mismatches the germline segment, possibly from a read error. This chain joins TRBV27 and TRBJ2-7; D may correspond to TRBD1 or TRBD2 (6 bases each). This CDR3 is built from 14 residues. Germline CDR1 reads MNHEY; CDR2 reads SMNVEV (reference sequence). CDR3 in DNA: TGTGCCAGCAGTTTCGGGGGCAGGGCCTACGAGCTGTACTTC. It yields the protein CASSFGGRAYELYF.

This clonotype has a count of ten or more. The V and J genes are TRBV5-1 and TRBJ1-5, with D perhaps TRBD1 (5 bases). V lost 0 bases, J lost 0 bases, and 7 bases lay in between. The CDR3 runs 15 residues. Germline loops: CDR1 SGHRS, CDR2 YFSETQ. CDR3 region: CASSLAGNSNQPQHF. The CDR3 region has the DNA TGCGCCAGCAGCTTGGCAGGGAATAGCAATCAGCCCCAGCATTTT.

This clonotype was recorded a few times. A single base separates this from a much larger clone, so it may be a read error. The rearrangement uses TRBV6-5 and TRBJ2-3; no definite D call. V gave up 2 bases and J gave up 5 bases, with 2 bases separating them. This CDR3 has 11 residues. CDR1 MNHEY and CDR2 SVGAGI come from the germline V gene. CDR3 DNA: TGTGCCAGCAGTTACGTAGATACGCAGTATTTT. This sequence encodes CASSYVDTQYF.

This clonotype showed up many times. The genes are TRBV12-3 or TRBV12-4 and TRBJ2-3, with D hard to call. Trimming removed 5 bases at V and 4 bases at J, with 10 bases between. This CDR3 spans 13 amino acids. Here the CDR3 DNA reads TGTGCCAGCAGTCCCACAGTCGCAGATACGCAGTATTTT. Protein: CASSPTVADTQYF.

The chain links TRBV20-1 to TRBJ2-3; D might be TRBD1 (5 bases). The V gene lost 5 bases and the J gene lost 0 bases, with 15 bases spanning the gap. Germline V gene lookup returns CDR1 DFQATT and CDR2 SNEGSKA (reference sequence). The CDR3 covers 15 residues. The CDR3 DNA sequence: TGCAGTGCTCGTGGGGCAGCAACTAGCACAGATACGCAGTATTTT. This encodes CSARGAATSTDTQYF.

This clonotype was seen only a few times. This chain connects TRBV7-9 to TRBJ1-4, with no clear D. CDR3 length equals 14 residues. The germline gives CDR1 SEHNR, CDR2 FQNEAQ (reference sequence). V was shortened by 5 bases and J by 8 bases, with 15 bases between the two germline ends. The CDR3 region is CASSTSGRREKLFF. The CDR3 DNA sequence: TGTGCCAGCAGCACCTCCGGGAGGCGGGAAAAACTGTTTTTT.

The chain is built from TRBV20-1 and TRBJ2-1; 10 bases line up with TRBD2. V lost 3 bases, J lost 1 base, and 9 bases stayed unmatched. The CDR3 is made up of 17 amino acids. Looked up from germline, CDR1 is DFQATT and CDR2 is SNEGSKA (reference sequence). The CDR3 DNA follows: TGCAGTGCTAGGTCTAGCGGGAGAGAGAGATCCTACAATGAGCAGTTCTTC. Translation gives CSARSSGRERSYNEQFF.

V gene TRBV11-3 combines with J gene TRBJ2-4; 7 bases line up with TRBD1. The CDR3 length is 17 residues. Looked up from germline, CDR1 is SGHNT and CDR2 is YENEEA. The J segment lost 0 bases and the V segment lost 2 bases, leaving 7 bases of the junction unmatched. CDR3 bases: TGTGCCAGCAGCTTAATCCGGGACAGTTTAGCCAAAAACATTCAGTACTTC. This translates into CASSLIRDSLAKNIQYF. Combining the CDR3 with reference TRBV11-3 and TRBJ2-4 gives the whole variable domain EAGVVQSPRYKIIEKKQPVAFWCNPISGHNTLYWYLQNLGQGPELLIRYENEEAVDDSQLPKDRFSAERLKGVDSTLKIQPAELGDSAVYLCASSLIRDSLAKNIQYFGAGTRLSVL.

This clonotype has only a few counts. The chain employs TRBV5-6 and TRBJ2-1; 8 nucleotides align to TRBD1. Per the germline V gene, CDR1 is SGHDT and CDR2 is YYEEEE. This CDR3 contains 15 residues. Unmatched junction bases numbered 8, after V lost 1 base and J lost 8 bases. The CDR3 region has the DNA TGTGCCAGCAGCTTGTGGGCAGGGGGCTTAGATGAGCAGTTCTTC. Residues: CASSLWAGGLDEQFF.

This chain links TRBV4-1 with TRBJ2-5; 9 nucleotides align to TRBD1. The V segment lost 3 bases and the J segment 2 bases; nucleotides outside the gene matches: 19. Germline-derived CDR1 and CDR2 are MGHRA and YSYEKL. This CDR3 has 20 amino acids. In DNA form, the CDR3 reads TGCGCCAGCAGCCATCTGCCGGGACAGGGCGTAGGGAGGGGTCAAGAGACCCAGTACTTC. This encodes CASSHLPGQGVGRGQETQYF.

The chain couples TRBV29-1 to TRBJ1-2, with a weak D call TRBD1 (5 bases). Between the trimmed V and J ends, which lost 4 bases and 2 bases, there was a span of 8 bases. This CDR3 comprises 12 residues. Germline loops: CDR1 SQVTM, CDR2 ANQGSEA. CDR3 in DNA: TGCAGCGTTGGAGAGGGGAACTATGGCTACACCTTC. Its protein is CSVGEGNYGYTF.

The V gene is TRBV12-3 or TRBV12-4, the J gene TRBJ2-5, with D maybe TRBD1 (5 bases). Trimming took 4 bases from V and 5 from J, leaving 17 bases between them. The CDR3 has 15 residues. Here the CDR3 reads CASSYGAGITETQYF. The CDR3 nucleotides are TGTGCCAGCAGTTATGGGGCAGGGATTACGGAGACCCAGTACTTC.

This clonotype came up a few times. This chain uses TRBV14 with TRBJ2-3, with D possibly TRBD2 on 5 matching bases. The CDR3 is 16 residues long. The V end lost 0 bases, the J end lost 4 bases, and 14 bases lay between the germline ends. Germline assignment: CDR1 SGHDN and CDR2 FVKESK. CDR3 bases: TGTGCCAGCAGCCAAGATGGCCGGCGGCGGGCAGATACGCAGTATTTT. Translating gives CASSQDGRRRADTQYF.

This clonotype was picked up a small number of times. The chain has TRBV29-1 and TRBJ2-1; no definite D call. V was clipped by 7 bases and J by 5 bases, with 12 bases between them. The CDR3 covers 12 residues. Germline values: CDR1 SQVTM, CDR2 ANQGSEA. The CDR3 reads CSGTEFNNEQFF. DNA of the CDR3: TGCAGCGGGACGGAATTTAACAATGAGCAGTTCTTC.

For this clonotype: A junction end diverges from the germline sequence, so it may reflect a read error. The V and J genes are TRBV5-6 and TRBJ2-7, with 8 positions matching TRBD1. Per the germline V gene, CDR1 is SGHDT and CDR2 is YYEEEE. The CDR3 runs 13 residues. CDR3 sequence: CASSPGQGYELYF. CDR3 DNA: TGTGCCAGCAGCCCCGGACAGGGCTACGAGCTGTACTTC.